This T cell receptor beta chain was found in a study of high-grade serous ovarian cancer treatment subgroups. Study in general: Mean per sample: around 14,000 reads, around 7,100 unique TCR beta rearrangements.

Tumor samples were obtained before definitive surgery or chemotherapy. Clones were read by immunoSEQ multiplex PCR, and TCRdb kept only the in-frame ones, dropping some. The repertoire holds approximately 4,000 clones, roughly three quarters seen once, with less than 7% in the top ten. From germline, CDR1 is MNHNS and CDR2 SASEGT. CDR3 length: 14 residues. V lost 5 bases, J lost 6 bases, and 16 bases lay in between. This sequence was found in a human donor with high-grade serous ovarian cancer. Specimen: tumor tissue. This rearrangement joins TRBV6-1 to TRBJ1-1, with D maybe TRBD1 (6 bases). The CDR3 bases are TGTGCCAGCAGTCGGAGCTCGACAGGCTCTGAAGCTTTCTTT. It encodes CASSRSSTGSEAFF.